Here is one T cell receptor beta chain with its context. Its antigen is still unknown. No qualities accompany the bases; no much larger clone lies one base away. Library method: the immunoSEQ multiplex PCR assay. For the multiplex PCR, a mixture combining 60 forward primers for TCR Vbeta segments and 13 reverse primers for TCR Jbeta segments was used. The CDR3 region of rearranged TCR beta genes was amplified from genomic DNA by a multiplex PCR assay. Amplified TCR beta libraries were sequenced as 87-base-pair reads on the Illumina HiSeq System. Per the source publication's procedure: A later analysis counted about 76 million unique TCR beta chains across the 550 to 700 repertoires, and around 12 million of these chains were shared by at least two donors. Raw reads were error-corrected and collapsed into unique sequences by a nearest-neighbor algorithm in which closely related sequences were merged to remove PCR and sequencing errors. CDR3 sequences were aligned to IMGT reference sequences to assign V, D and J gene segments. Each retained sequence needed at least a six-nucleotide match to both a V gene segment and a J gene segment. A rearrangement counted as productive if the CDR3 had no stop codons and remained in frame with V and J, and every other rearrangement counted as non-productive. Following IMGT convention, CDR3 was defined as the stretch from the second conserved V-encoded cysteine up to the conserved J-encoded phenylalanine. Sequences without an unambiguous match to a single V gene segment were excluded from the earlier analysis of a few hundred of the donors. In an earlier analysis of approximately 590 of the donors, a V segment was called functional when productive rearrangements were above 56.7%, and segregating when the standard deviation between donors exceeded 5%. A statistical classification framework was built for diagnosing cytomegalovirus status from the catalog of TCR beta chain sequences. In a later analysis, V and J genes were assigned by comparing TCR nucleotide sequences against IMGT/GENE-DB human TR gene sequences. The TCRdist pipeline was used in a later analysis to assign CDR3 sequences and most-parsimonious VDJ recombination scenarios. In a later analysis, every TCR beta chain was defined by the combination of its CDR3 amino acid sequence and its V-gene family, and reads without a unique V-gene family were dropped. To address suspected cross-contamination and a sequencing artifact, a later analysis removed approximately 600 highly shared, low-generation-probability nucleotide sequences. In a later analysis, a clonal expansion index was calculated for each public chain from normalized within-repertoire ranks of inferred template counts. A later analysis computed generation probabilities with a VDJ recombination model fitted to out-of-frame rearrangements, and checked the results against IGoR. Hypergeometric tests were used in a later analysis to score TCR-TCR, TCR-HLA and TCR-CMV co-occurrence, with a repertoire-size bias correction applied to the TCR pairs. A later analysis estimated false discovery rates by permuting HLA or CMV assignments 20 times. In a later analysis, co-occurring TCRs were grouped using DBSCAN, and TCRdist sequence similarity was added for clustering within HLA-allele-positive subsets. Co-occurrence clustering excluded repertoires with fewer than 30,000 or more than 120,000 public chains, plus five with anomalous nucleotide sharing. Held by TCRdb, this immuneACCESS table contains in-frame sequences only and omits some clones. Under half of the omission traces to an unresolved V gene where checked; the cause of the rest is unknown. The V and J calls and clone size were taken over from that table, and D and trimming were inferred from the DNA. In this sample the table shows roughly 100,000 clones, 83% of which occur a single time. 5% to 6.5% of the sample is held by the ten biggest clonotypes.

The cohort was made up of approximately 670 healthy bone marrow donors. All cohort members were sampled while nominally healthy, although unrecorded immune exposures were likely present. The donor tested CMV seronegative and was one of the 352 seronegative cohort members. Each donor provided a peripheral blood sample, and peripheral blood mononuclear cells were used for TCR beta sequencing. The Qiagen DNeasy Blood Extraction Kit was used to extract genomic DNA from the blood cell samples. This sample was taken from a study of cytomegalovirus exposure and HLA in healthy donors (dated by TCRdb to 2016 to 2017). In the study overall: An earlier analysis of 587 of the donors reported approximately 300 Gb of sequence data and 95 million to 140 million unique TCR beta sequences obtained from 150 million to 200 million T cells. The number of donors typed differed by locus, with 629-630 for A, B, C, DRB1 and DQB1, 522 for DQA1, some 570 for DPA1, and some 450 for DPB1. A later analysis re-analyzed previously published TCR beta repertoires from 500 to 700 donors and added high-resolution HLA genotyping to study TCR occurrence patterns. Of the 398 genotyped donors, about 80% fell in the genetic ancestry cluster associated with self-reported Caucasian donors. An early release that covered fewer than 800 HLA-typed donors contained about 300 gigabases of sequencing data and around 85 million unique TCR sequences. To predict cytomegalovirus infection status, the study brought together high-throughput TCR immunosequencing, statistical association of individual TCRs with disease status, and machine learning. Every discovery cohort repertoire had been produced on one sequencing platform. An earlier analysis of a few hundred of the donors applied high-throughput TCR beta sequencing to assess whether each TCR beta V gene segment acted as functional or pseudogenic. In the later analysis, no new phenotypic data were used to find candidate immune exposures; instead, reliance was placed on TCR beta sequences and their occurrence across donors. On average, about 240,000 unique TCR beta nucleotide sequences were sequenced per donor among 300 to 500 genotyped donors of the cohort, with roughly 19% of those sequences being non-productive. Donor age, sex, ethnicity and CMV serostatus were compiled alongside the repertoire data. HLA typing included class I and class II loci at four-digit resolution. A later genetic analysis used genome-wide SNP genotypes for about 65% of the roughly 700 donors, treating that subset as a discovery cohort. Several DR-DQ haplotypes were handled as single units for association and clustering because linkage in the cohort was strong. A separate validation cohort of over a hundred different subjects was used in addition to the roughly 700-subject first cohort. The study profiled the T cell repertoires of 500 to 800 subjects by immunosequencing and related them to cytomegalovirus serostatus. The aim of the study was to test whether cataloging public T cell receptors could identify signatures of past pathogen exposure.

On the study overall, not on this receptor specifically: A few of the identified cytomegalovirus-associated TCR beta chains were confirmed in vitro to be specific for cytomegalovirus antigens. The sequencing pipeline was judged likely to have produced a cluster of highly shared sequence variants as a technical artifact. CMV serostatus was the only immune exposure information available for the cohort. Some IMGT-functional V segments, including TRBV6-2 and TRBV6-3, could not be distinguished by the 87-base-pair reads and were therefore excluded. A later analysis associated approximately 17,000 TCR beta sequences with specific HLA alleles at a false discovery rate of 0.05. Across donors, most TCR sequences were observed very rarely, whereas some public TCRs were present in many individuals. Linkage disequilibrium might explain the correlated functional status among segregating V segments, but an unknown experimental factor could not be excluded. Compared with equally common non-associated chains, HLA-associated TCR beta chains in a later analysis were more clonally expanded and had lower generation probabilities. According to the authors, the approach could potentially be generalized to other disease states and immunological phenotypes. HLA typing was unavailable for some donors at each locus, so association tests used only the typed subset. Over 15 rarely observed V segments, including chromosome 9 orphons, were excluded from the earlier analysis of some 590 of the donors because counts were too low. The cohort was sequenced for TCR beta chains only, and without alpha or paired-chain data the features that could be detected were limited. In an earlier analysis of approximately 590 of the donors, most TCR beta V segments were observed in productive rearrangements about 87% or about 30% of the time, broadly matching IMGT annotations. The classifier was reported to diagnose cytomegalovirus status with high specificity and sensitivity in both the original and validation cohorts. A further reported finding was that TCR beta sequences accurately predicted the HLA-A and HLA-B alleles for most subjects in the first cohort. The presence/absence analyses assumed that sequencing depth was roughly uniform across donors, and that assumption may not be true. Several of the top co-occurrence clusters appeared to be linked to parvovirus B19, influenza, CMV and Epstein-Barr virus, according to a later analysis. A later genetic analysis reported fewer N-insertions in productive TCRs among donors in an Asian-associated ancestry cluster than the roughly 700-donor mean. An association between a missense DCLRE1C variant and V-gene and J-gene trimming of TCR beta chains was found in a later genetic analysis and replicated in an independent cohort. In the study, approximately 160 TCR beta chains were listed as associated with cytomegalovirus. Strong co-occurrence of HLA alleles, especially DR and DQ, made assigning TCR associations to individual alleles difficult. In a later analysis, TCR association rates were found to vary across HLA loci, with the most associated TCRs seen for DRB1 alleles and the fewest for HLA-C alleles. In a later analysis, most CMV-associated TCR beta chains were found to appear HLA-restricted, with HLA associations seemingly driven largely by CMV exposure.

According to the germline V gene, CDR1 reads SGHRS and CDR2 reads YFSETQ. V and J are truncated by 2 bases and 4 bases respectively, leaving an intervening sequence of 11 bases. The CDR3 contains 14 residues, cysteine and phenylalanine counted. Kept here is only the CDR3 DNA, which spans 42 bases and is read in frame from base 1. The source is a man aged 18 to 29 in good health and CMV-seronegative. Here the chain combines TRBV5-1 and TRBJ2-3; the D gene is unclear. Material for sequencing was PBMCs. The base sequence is TGCGCCAGCAGCTTCATGACTGGTGCAGATACGCAGTATTTT. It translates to CASSFMTGADTQYF. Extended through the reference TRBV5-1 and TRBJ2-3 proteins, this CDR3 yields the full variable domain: KAGVTQTPRYLIKTRGQQVTLSCSPISGHRSVSWYQQTPGQGLQFLFEYFSETQRNKGNFPGRFSGRQFSNSRSEMNVSTLELGDSALYLCASSFMTGADTQYFGPGTRLTVL.